Sequencing of this T cell receptor (beta chain) was carried out in a study of blood T cell repertoires in COVID-19. About the research overall: Nucleic acid was either cDNA or gDNA, and it came from T cells, B-cell-depleted T cells, or PBMCs.

The age range of participants was 18 to 89 years, with residence in fewer than 25 US areas. Cohort allocation depended upon clinical history that participants reported. In the study's own analysis: Amplified reference gene primers provided the basis for estimating nucleated cell counts. Using immunoSEQ multiplex PCR, the repertoire was profiled, and TCRdb retains in-frame clones only, with some absent. V and J calls plus clone size are reproduced from that table; the DNA served to infer D and trimming. The sample has 140,000 to 150,000 clones; 80% to 90% are singletons. V shed 5 bases, J shed 2 bases, and the junction held 8 bases outside the gene matches. Germline V gene sequence: CDR1 SEHNR, CDR2 FQNEAQ (reference sequence). The CDR3 totals 15 residues.

The sample comprised PBMCs or T cells enriched from blood (not recorded which). The clonotype was recovered from a woman aged 45-60 years with acute COVID-19. The rearrangement uses TRBV7-9 and TRBJ2-7, with TRBD2 matching 8 bases. The CDR3: CASSVRLAPTYEQYF. CDR3 coding DNA: TGTGCCAGCAGCGTCCGACTAGCGCCCACCTACGAGCAGTACTTC.